This T cell receptor (beta chain) was obtained from a study of response to subunit inactivated influenza vaccine. Study-wide points: The authors proposed limited new T cell recruitment per seasonal influenza vaccination.

This clonotype was seen ten or more times. What it binds is not known. In TCRdb, the RT-PCR reads were re-called with MiXCR into one record per CDR3 protein. This sample has more than 400,000 distinct CDR3 sequences, with 10% to 11% found just once. V was trimmed by 3 bases and J by 2 bases, leaving 8 bases between them. The CDR3 contains 13 residues. The gene calls are TRBV12-3 or TRBV12-4 and TRBJ2-7, with D unclear. The sequence came from a man aged 50-59 years who received an inactivated influenza vaccine. Specimen: PBMCs from blood, collected 40 to 50 days after vaccination. The CDR3 loop reads CASSFGQPYEQYF. The DNA for the CDR3 is TGTGCCAGCAGTTTTGGGCAGCCCTACGAGCAGTACTTC.